These 24 T cell receptor beta chains came from one sample sequenced in a study of T cell changes during pregnancy in multiple sclerosis. Assay used: immunoSEQ multiplex PCR; TCRdb lists only in-frame clones, some missing. Of around 120,000 clones listed, 91% are singletons. The source material was peripheral blood, sampled after pregnancy. The receptors derive from a female donor with multiple sclerosis, enrolled in a pregnancy study.

DNA of the CDR3: TGTGCCAGTAGCGCTACGGGCCTAGTCGGACAGGGATCCTATAATTCACCCCTCCACTTT. Translating it yields CASSATGLVGQGSYNSPLHF. This sequence joins TRBV19 and TRBJ1-6; 8 bases map to TRBD1. Unmatched junction bases numbered 17, after V lost 6 bases and J lost 1 base. The CDR3 is 20 residues long. Germline loops: CDR1 LNHDA, CDR2 SQIVND (reference sequence).

In this sample, this clone turned up once. CDR3 nucleotides: TGTGCCAGTAGTATAGATCGGGGACAGGCTATCCAGCCCCAGCATTTT. It encodes CASSIDRGQAIQPQHF. V is TRBV19 and J is TRBJ1-5, with TRBD1 matching 8 bases. V lost 0 bases to trimming and J lost 7 bases; unmatched junction nucleotides: 8. The CDR3 totals 16 residues. CDR1 is LNHDA, CDR2 SQIVND, per germline (reference sequence).

The rearrangement joins TRBV10-3 to TRBJ1-2; D ambiguous. Per germline, CDR1 ENHRY and CDR2 SYGVKD. Trimming left V 7 bases short and J 2 bases short, with 8 bases between. The CDR3 runs to 12 residues. Here the CDR3 reads CAINEVNYGYTF. CDR3 nucleotides: TGTGCCATCAACGAGGTGAACTATGGCTACACCTTC.

The J gene is TRBJ2-1, the V gene TRBV7-9; the match to TRBD2 covers 13 bases. The CDR3 is made up of 15 amino acids. Losses at the gene ends were 5 bases for V and 9 bases for J; bases not matched to a gene: 7. CDR1 and CDR2 (germline): SEHNR, FQNEAQ (reference sequence). The CDR3 bases are TGTGCCAGCAGCATGACTAGCGGGGGGCCCCTTGAGCAGTTCTTC. This codes for CASSMTSGGPLEQFF.

The chain employs TRBV27 and TRBJ2-5; TRBD2 matches 14 bases. CDR1 is MNHEY, CDR2 SMNVEV, per germline (reference sequence). This CDR3 is 16 amino acids long. The trim removed 6 bases at V and 2 bases at J, leaving 5 bases unmatched. The CDR3 loop is CASSSRTSGGQETQYF. CDR3 nucleotides: TGTGCCAGCAGCTCCCGGACTAGCGGGGGGCAAGAGACCCAGTACTTC.

J is TRBJ1-2 and V is TRBV7-8, with 7 bases aligning to TRBD1. Germline V gene lookup returns CDR1 SGHVS and CDR2 FQNEAQ. The CDR3 spans 15 residues. J gave up 8 bases and V 4 bases, and 13 bases lay outside the gene matches. The CDR3 DNA sequence: TGTGCCAGCAGCTCAATAGGAACCGGGACAGACGGCTACACCTTC. Translated, it gives CASSSIGTGTDGYTF. Using reference TRBV7-8 and TRBJ1-2 for the parts outside the CDR3, the full variable domain is GAGVSQSPRYKVAKRGQDVALRCDPISGHVSLFWYQQALGQGPEFLTYFQNEAQLDKSGLPSDRFFAERPEGSVSTLKIQRTQQEDSAVYLCASSSIGTGTDGYTFGSGTRLTVV.

As DNA, the CDR3 is TGCAGCGCCGAGGAAGGGGTGGACACTGAAGCTTTCTTT. It is translated as CSAEEGVDTEAFF. The genes are TRBV29-1 and TRBJ1-1, with D possibly being TRBD1 (5 bases). Per germline, CDR1 SQVTM and CDR2 ANQGSEA. The CDR3 contains 13 residues. Deletions cut 7 bases from V and 3 bases from J, with 15 bases between.

This chain uses TRBV4-2 with TRBJ2-5, with no clear D. V was cut by 4 bases and J by 7 bases, with 10 bases left in between. CDR1 LGHNA and CDR2 YNFKEQ come from the germline V gene. CDR3 length: 12 amino acids. CDR3 sequence: CASSPPPGTQYF. DNA for the CDR3: TGTGCCAGCAGCCCCCCTCCGGGGACCCAGTACTTC.

This sequence joins TRBV11-2 and TRBJ2-1; 8 positions agree with TRBD2. The V segment lost 1 base and the J segment 1 base; nucleotides outside the gene matches: 3. Germline V gene sequence: CDR1 SGHAT, CDR2 FQNNGV. There are 16 residues in the CDR3. As DNA, the CDR3 is TGTGCCAGCAGCTTAGGGCGCGGGGGGTCCTACAATGAGCAGTTCTTC. This encodes CASSLGRGGSYNEQFF.

The chain employs TRBV2 and TRBJ2-1; possibly TRBD2 for D (6 bases). Trimming pared 6 bases from V and 5 bases from J, leaving 14 bases between. CDR1 and CDR2 from the germline V gene are SNHLY and FYNNEI. This CDR3 is 14 amino acids long. The CDR3 region has the DNA TGTGCCAGCAGGGTGGCTAGCGAGGACAATGAGCAGTTCTTC. It translates to CASRVASEDNEQFF.

CDR3 region: CASSLPGTSGQETQYF. The CDR3 DNA is TGTGCCAGCAGCTTACCTGGGACTAGCGGACAAGAGACCCAGTACTTC. This sequence joins TRBV5-4 and TRBJ2-5, with 11 bases aligning to TRBD2. Germline V gene data show CDR1 as SGHNT and CDR2 as YYREEE (reference sequence). This CDR3 spans 16 amino acids. Trimming took 2 bases from V and 2 from J; bases not matched to a gene: 5.

This clone was counted only a few times. The chain combines TRBV6-5 with TRBJ2-4, with a tentative D call TRBD2 (5 bases). The CDR3 totals 15 residues. The germline V gene encodes CDR1 MNHEY and CDR2 SVGAGI. The V end lost 6 bases, the J end lost 1 base, and 13 bases lay between the germline ends. CDR3 protein: CASRGLKTAKNIQYF. DNA of the CDR3: TGTGCCAGCAGAGGACTCAAAACGGCCAAAAACATTCAGTACTTC.

This chain connects TRBV7-6 to TRBJ2-1; D remains ambiguous. Germline values: CDR1 SGHVS, CDR2 FNYEAQ. V dropped 5 bases and J dropped 15 bases, with 14 bases sitting between them. This CDR3 region has 11 residues. The CDR3 loop is CASSLDQVLFF. DNA of the CDR3: TGTGCCAGCAGCCTCGATCAGGTACTGTTCTTC.

This clone has a single count. J is TRBJ2-7 and V is TRBV15; D is uncertain. Germline V gene sequence: CDR1 LNHNV, CDR2 YYDKDF (reference sequence). V was cut by 1 base and J by 3 bases, with 10 bases left in between. This CDR3 has 14 residues. CDR3: CATSRGTDFYEQYF. The CDR3 coding sequence is TGTGCCACCAGCAGAGGAACAGATTTCTACGAGCAGTACTTC.

This rearrangement joins TRBV5-4 to TRBJ1-6; no definite D call. Trimming took 1 base from V and 8 from J, leaving 13 bases between them. The CDR3 is 15 residues long. Germline V gene lookup returns CDR1 SGHNT and CDR2 YYREEE (reference sequence). DNA of the CDR3: TGTGCCAGCAGCTTGCCCGGGGTATTTGATTCACCCCTCCACTTT. This codes for CASSLPGVFDSPLHF.

V usage is TRBV5-1 and J usage is TRBJ2-5; D may be TRBD2 (6 bases). The germline CDR1 and CDR2 sequences are SGHRS and YFSETQ. The CDR3 totals 15 residues. Trimming removed 5 bases from V and 4 bases from J, with 18 bases in between. CDR3 in DNA: TGCGCCAGCAGTTTCAGACTGACAGCGGGAGAGACCCAGTACTTC. Translating gives CASSFRLTAGETQYF.

The chain recombines TRBV9 with TRBJ2-3; 9 bases align to TRBD2. The CDR3 is 17 amino acids. The trim removed 4 bases at V and 6 bases at J, leaving 15 bases unmatched. From germline, CDR1 is SGDLS and CDR2 YYNGEE. CDR3 residues: CASSPLGGTSSWDTQYF. Here the CDR3 DNA reads TGTGCCAGCAGCCCCCTGGGGGGGACTAGCTCATGGGATACGCAGTATTTT.

The rearrangement uses TRBV10-2 and TRBJ1-1, with D tentatively TRBD1 (6 bases). Germline V gene lookup returns CDR1 WSHSY and CDR2 SAAADI. This CDR3 comprises 16 residues. V lost 2 bases and J 4 bases, leaving 17 bases between the germline ends. The CDR3 loop reads CASSEERGGRVTEAFF. The CDR3 DNA reads as TGCGCCAGCAGTGAGGAGAGGGGGGGTAGGGTCACTGAAGCTTTCTTT.

The rearrangement joins TRBV27 to TRBJ1-5; a weak D match, TRBD1 (5 bases). V lost 2 bases and J 7 bases, leaving 9 bases between the germline ends. CDR1 and CDR2 from the germline V gene are MNHEY and SMNVEV (reference sequence). The CDR3 is made up of 13 amino acids. DNA of the CDR3: TGTGCCAGCAGTTTAACCCGGGGGCAGCCCCAGCATTTT. Amino acids: CASSLTRGQPQHF.

The CDR3 coding sequence is TGTGCCAGCAGCATGAGGACTAGCGGGGGGGATGTCGATGAGCAGTTCTTC. Encoded protein: CASSMRTSGGDVDEQFF. This sequence joins TRBV7-9 and TRBJ2-1, with 15 bases identical to TRBD2. Losses at the gene ends were 5 bases for V and 8 bases for J; bases not matched to a gene: 10. This CDR3 has 17 residues. In germline, CDR1 is SEHNR, CDR2 FQNEAQ (reference sequence).

This clone has a single count. The chain employs TRBV7-8 and TRBJ2-1; 12 bases line up with TRBD2. From germline, CDR1 is SGHVS and CDR2 FQNEAQ. This CDR3 contains 18 residues. Trimming cost V 1 base and J 0 bases; bases outside gene matches: 4. The CDR3 sequence is CASSLGLAGAPSYNEQFF. For the CDR3, the DNA is TGTGCCAGCAGCTTAGGACTAGCGGGGGCCCCCTCCTACAATGAGCAGTTCTTC.

In its sample, this clone was seen once. The V and J genes are TRBV18 and TRBJ1-1; 7 bases are shared with TRBD1. The CDR3 extends over 12 amino acids. Germline CDR1 is KGHSH and CDR2 is LQKENI. Trimming removed 2 bases from V and 9 bases from J; junction bases left unmatched: 3. As DNA, the CDR3 is TGTGCCAGCTCACCAGGACAGGTCAAAGCTTTCTTT. As protein: CASSPGQVKAFF.

The chain recombines TRBV19 with TRBJ1-1; the D is unclear. Trimming removed 2 bases at V and 8 bases at J, with 15 bases between. The CDR3 runs to 14 residues. Per the germline V gene, CDR1 is LNHDA and CDR2 is SQIVND (reference sequence). The CDR3 region has the DNA TGTGCCAGTAGTATAATGATTCAGCGGGAAGAAGCTTTCTTT. Translated: CASSIMIQREEAFF.

The chain uses TRBV19 and TRBJ2-1; 12 bases are shared with TRBD2. The CDR3 is made up of 19 amino acids. Germline values: CDR1 LNHDA, CDR2 SQIVND (reference sequence). With V trimmed by 2 bases and J by 3 bases, 11 bases remained unmatched. For the CDR3, the DNA is TGTGCCAGTAGTATAAGGGGTCGGACTAGCGGGGCCTACTACAATGAGCAGTTCTTC. It is translated as CASSIRGRTSGAYYNEQFF.